These T cell receptor beta chains were read from a single sample in a study of blood T cell repertoires in COVID-19. Assay: immunoSEQ multiplex PCR; the TCRdb copy retains only in-frame clones and omits some. Of approximately 300,000 clones listed, under 90% were seen once; the top ten hold less than 11%. The sample comprised PBMCs or T cells enriched from blood (not recorded which). Receptor source: a woman aged 18-29 years who had recovered from COVID-19. Both conserved end residues are part of each CDR3. The D gene is left open where the match is weak. Some rows mark clone size as missing; the rest say once, few, many or name a class of expanded clone.

clone_size: .
j_call: TRBJ2-3
v_call: TRBV10-1
d_call: .
cdr3_aa: CASSESVSEDTQYF
cdr3_nt: TGCGCCAGCAGTGAGTCCGTAAGCGAGGATACGCAGTATTTT

clone_size: .
j_call: TRBJ1-1
v_call: TRBV2
d_call: .
cdr3_aa: CASSGQMNTEAFF
cdr3_nt: TGTGCCAGCAGTGGACAGATGAACACTGAAGCTTTCTTT

clone_size: .
j_call: TRBJ1-3
v_call: TRBV7-9
d_call: TRBD1
cdr3_aa: CASSSFRTGLGNTIYF
cdr3_nt: TGTGCCAGCAGCTCCTTTAGGACAGGGCTGGGAAACACCATATATTTT

clone_size: few
j_call: TRBJ2-3
v_call: TRBV4-1
d_call: TRBD2
cdr3_aa: CASSHGGTSGNRGDTQYF
cdr3_nt: TGCGCCAGCAGCCATGGCGGGACTAGCGGAAATCGGGGTGATACGCAGTATTTT

clone_size: once
j_call: TRBJ1-2
v_call: TRBV2
d_call: TRBD1
cdr3_aa: CASSSIRQGEYGYTF
cdr3_nt: TGTGCCAGCAGTTCCATACGACAGGGCGAGTATGGCTACACCTTC

clone_size: .
j_call: TRBJ1-1
v_call: TRBV27
d_call: .
cdr3_aa: CASSSRTANTEAFF
cdr3_nt: TGTGCCAGCAGTTCACGGACAGCTAACACTGAAGCTTTCTTT

clone_size: .
j_call: TRBJ2-7
v_call: TRBV9
d_call: TRBD1
cdr3_aa: CASSAPGGSSYEQYF
cdr3_nt: TGTGCCAGCAGCGCCCCAGGGGGAAGCTCCTACGAGCAGTACTTC

clone_size: .
j_call: TRBJ1-6
v_call: TRBV28
d_call: .
cdr3_aa: CASTRADYNSPLHF
cdr3_nt: TGTGCCAGCACGAGGGCAGACTATAATTCACCCCTCCACTTT

clone_size: .
j_call: TRBJ2-1
v_call: TRBV5-6
d_call: .
cdr3_aa: CASSLKLDRDNEQFF
cdr3_nt: TGTGCCAGCAGCCTGAAGCTGGACAGAGACAATGAGCAGTTCTTC

clone_size: .
j_call: TRBJ2-1
v_call: TRBV29-1
d_call: TRBD1
cdr3_aa: CSVNRGGEQFF
cdr3_nt: TGCAGCGTCAACAGGGGCGGAGAGCAGTTCTTC